The 12 T cell receptor beta chains below were found in one sample sequenced in a study of T cells in Graves' hyperthyroidism and ophthalmopathy. Researchers amplified the TCR beta CDR3 regions from RNA transcripts. During a first-round RT-PCR of the TCR CDR3, the HTBI primer set was used. A single record per CDR3 protein comes from TCRdb applying MiXCR to the multiplex PCR reads. The sample includes around 300,000 distinct CDR3 sequences, over 11% of them seen just once. What was sequenced was blood. The receptors stem from a woman in her 30s with Graves' hyperthyroidism.

This clonotype has ten or more counts. The rearrangement uses TRBV29-1 and TRBJ2-3, with D possibly TRBD1 on 5 matching bases. The CDR3 runs to 12 residues. V lost 3 bases and J 4 bases, leaving 8 bases between the germline ends. CDR1 SQVTM and CDR2 ANQGSEA come from the germline V gene. This CDR3 is CSVDKQADTQYF. DNA for the CDR3: TGCAGCGTTGACAAACAGGCAGATACGCAGTATTTT.

This clonotype was detected a few times. The chain joins TRBV5-4 to TRBJ2-5; 11 nucleotides match TRBD2. The CDR3 sequence is 15 residues long. The V gene's germline CDR1 is SGHNT and CDR2 YYREEE (reference sequence). V was clipped by 1 base and J by 3 bases; unmatched bases: 2. The CDR3 reads CASSLTSGREETQYF. CDR3 DNA: TGTGCCAGCAGCTTGACTAGCGGGAGAGAAGAGACCCAGTACTTC.

On this clonotype: The junction does not match germline at one end; this may be a read error. The gene calls are TRBV7-9 and TRBJ1-4; possible D gene TRBD1, 5 bases. This CDR3 contains 15 residues. Germline loops: CDR1 SEHNR, CDR2 FQNEAQ (reference sequence). The CDR3 DNA reads TGTGCCAGCAGCTTGAGTCTAGGGGCCGGGGAAAAACTGTCTTTT. The encoded protein is CASSLSLGAGEKLSF.

In this sample, this clonotype turned up many times. The chain carries TRBV28 and TRBJ1-2, with D unresolved. This CDR3 is 15 amino acids long. Germline V gene sequence: CDR1 MDHEN, CDR2 SYDVKM. The V gene lost 10 bases and the J gene lost 7 bases, with 25 bases spanning the gap. In DNA form, the CDR3 reads TGTGCCACCCTTCCGTTGAGGGTTTTTGCTGCTGGCTACACCTTC. This translates into CATLPLRVFAAGYTF.

The sample holds a few counts of this clonotype. The chain joins TRBV9 to TRBJ2-5; TRBD2 matches 13 bases. This CDR3 region has 15 residues. The ends lost 4 bases at V and 5 bases at J; junction bases unmatched: 5. CDR1 and CDR2 (germline): SGDLS, YYNGEE. This CDR3 is CASSPLAGGMETQYF. The CDR3 bases are TGTGCCAGCAGCCCACTAGCGGGAGGGATGGAGACCCAGTACTTC.

This clonotype was counted between two and nine times. The chain joins TRBV4-3 to TRBJ2-2; 15 positions agree with TRBD2. V shed 1 base, J shed 4 bases, and the junction held 7 bases outside the gene matches. From germline, CDR1 is LGHNA and CDR2 YSLEER. The CDR3 is 19 amino acids. Here the CDR3 DNA reads TGCGCCAGCAGCCAAGCGGTCGGACTAGCGGGAGGGTCCACCGGGGAGCTGTTTTTT. It encodes CASSQAVGLAGGSTGELFF.

This clonotype has a count of ten or more. V usage is TRBV30 and J usage is TRBJ1-4, with a possible D match to TRBD1 (5 bases). This CDR3 spans 14 amino acids. The V and J ends lost 3 bases and 7 bases respectively, with 15 bases between them. Germline-derived CDR1 and CDR2 are GTSNPN and SVGIG (reference sequence). The CDR3 nucleotides read TGTGCCTGGAGGCAGGGCGGCGGGAGTGAAAAACTGTTTTTT. Its protein product is CAWRQGGGSEKLFF.

This chain connects TRBV4-3 to TRBJ1-4; D is unresolved. Germline lookup yields CDR1 LGHNA and CDR2 YSLEER. V lost 0 bases and J 5 bases, leaving 13 bases between the germline ends. This CDR3 has 16 amino acids. The chain's CDR3 is CASSQELGIRNEKLFF. The CDR3 nucleotides are TGCGCCAGCAGCCAAGAATTGGGGATAAGGAATGAAAAACTGTTTTTT.

Worth noting for this clonotype: This may arise from a read error, as a much more abundant clone is one base away. The gene calls are TRBV5-4 and TRBJ2-7; 11 bases are shared with TRBD2. CDR1 and CDR2 (germline): SGHNT, YYREEE (reference sequence). The CDR3 contains 14 residues. As DNA, the CDR3 is TGTGCCAGCAGCCTCGGGACTAGCGGCTACAAGCAGTACTTC. Translating it yields CASSLGTSGYKQYF.

This clonotype was observed many times. CDR3 amino acids: CTAGDGFRGYTF. For the CDR3, the DNA is TGTACGGCCGGGGACGGCTTTCGTGGCTACACCTTC. This rearrangement joins TRBV27 to TRBJ1-2; D perhaps matches TRBD1 (5 bases). Germline values: CDR1 MNHEY, CDR2 SMNVEV (reference sequence). This CDR3 is 12 amino acids long.

This clonotype showed up just a few times. The rearrangement links TRBV7-2 to TRBJ2-7; D not certain. Per germline, CDR1 SGHTA and CDR2 FQGNSA. The CDR3 totals 12 residues. V was pared by 4 bases and J by 7 bases, with 11 bases between. The CDR3 nucleotides are TGTGCCAGCAGCTCCCAAAGGCGGGAGCAGTACTTC. Encoded protein: CASSSQRREQYF.

A single count supports this clonotype. With a much larger clone just one base away, this may be a read error. The CDR3 DNA follows: TGTGCCAACGAATCCGGGACATATGCCTACGAGCAGTACTTC. Protein sequence: CANESGTYAYEQYF. V gene TRBV10-3 combines with J gene TRBJ2-7; D possibly corresponds to TRBD1 (6 bases). Per the germline V gene, CDR1 is ENHRY and CDR2 is SYGVKD. The length of the CDR3 is 14 residues. The V gene lost 10 bases and the J gene lost 2 bases, with 18 bases spanning the gap.